This TCR beta chain was identified during a study of CD8+ T cells in alopecia areata. About the research overall: Oral tofacitinib (5 to 10 mg twice daily) was administered to treated patients.

Germline V gene lookup returns CDR1 SQVTM and CDR2 ANQGSEA. V dropped 3 bases and J dropped 8 bases, with 10 bases sitting between them. The CDR3 is 11 amino acids. Investigators isolated RNA and reverse transcribed it into cDNA to act as the sequencing template. Clones were read by immunoSEQ multiplex PCR, and TCRdb kept only the in-frame ones, dropping some. The sample contains 150,000 or so clones, over 45% of which appear only once. The V and J genes are TRBV29-1 and TRBJ1-2; D is unresolved. The TCR comes from a human donor with alopecia areata. Sample: CD4+ T cells sorted from blood. The CDR3 DNA follows: TGCAGCGTTGAGGCGTCATGGGGCTACACCTTC. Protein product: CSVEASWGYTF.